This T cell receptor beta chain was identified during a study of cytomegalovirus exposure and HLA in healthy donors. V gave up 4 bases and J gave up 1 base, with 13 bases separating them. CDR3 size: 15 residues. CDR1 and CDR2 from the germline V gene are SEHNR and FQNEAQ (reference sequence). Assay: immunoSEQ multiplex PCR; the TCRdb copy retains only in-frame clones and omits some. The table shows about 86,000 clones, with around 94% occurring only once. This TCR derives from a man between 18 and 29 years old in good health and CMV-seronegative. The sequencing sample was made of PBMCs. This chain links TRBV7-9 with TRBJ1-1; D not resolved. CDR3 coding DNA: TGTGCCAGCAGCTCCCGACGGGCGGGGAACACTGAAGCTTTCTTT. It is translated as CASSSRRAGNTEAFF.